This paragraph reports one T cell receptor beta chain. Its antigen is as yet unknown. This sample is drawn from a study of T cells in localized non-small cell lung cancer. The CDR3 spans 16 residues. From germline, CDR1 is KGHSH and CDR2 LQKENI. Unmatched junction bases numbered 14, after V lost 6 bases and J lost 7 bases. Clones were sequenced by immunoSEQ multiplex PCR, and TCRdb holds only the in-frame ones, with some missing. The table records about 35,000 clones, 91% of them present only once. Findings and limits, study-wide: The greatest T cell clonality was found in uninvolved adjacent lung (higher than in tumor).

The source of this sequence is an older female donor with stage II lung adenocarcinoma. This rearrangement joins TRBV18 to TRBJ2-2; 7 bases match TRBD1. Specimen: peripheral blood mononuclear cells, collected before any cancer treatment. The CDR3, as DNA: TGTGCCAGCTCCTCCTTCAACGACAGGGCCATCGGGGAGCTGTTTTTT. Translation: CASSSFNDRAIGELFF.